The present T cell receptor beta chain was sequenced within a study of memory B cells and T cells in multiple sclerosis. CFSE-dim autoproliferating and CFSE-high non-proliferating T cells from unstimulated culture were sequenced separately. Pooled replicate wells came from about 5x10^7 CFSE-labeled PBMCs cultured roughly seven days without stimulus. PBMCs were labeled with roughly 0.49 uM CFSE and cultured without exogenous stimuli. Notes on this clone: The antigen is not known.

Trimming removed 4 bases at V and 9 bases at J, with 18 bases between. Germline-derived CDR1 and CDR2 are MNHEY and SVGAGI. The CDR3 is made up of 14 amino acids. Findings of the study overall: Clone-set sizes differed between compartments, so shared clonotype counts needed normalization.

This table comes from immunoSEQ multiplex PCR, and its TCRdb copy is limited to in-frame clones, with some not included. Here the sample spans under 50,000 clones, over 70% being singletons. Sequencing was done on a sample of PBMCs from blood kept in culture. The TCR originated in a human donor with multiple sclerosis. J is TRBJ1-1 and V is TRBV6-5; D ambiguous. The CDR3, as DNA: TGTGCCAGCAGTTTTCTCGGTTCCACGAACCAAGCTTTCTTT. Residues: CASSFLGSTNQAFF.